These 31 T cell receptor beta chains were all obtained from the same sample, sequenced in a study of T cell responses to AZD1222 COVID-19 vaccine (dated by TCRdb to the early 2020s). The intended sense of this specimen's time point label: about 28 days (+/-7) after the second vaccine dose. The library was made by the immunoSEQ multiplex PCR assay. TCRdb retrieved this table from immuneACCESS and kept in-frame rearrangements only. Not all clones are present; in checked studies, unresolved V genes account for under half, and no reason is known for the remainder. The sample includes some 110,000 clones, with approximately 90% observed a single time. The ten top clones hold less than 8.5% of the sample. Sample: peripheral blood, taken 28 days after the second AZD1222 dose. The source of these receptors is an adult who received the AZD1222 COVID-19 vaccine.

The CDR3 reads CASSAGGQDTQYF. CDR3 nucleotide sequence: TGTGCCAGCAGTGCGGGGGGGCAAGATACGCAGTATTTT. This sequence joins TRBV6-4 and TRBJ2-3; TRBD2 agrees at 8 bases. The CDR3 runs to 13 residues. In germline, CDR1 is MRHNA, CDR2 SNTAGT. Trimming at V came to 4 bases and at J to 5 bases, leaving 2 bases not matched to a gene.

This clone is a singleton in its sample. CDR3 protein: CASRPTLGQGNYEQYF. The CDR3 DNA reads as TGTGCAAGTCGCCCAACCTTGGGACAGGGAAACTACGAGCAGTACTTC. This sequence joins TRBV12-2 and TRBJ2-7; the table names TRBD1, a call not compared with the DNA. TRBV12-2 is a pseudogene. The CDR3 loop spans 16 amino acids.

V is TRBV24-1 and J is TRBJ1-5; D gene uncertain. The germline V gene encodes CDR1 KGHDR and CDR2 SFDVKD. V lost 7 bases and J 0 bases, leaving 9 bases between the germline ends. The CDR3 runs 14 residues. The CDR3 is CATSEVYSNQPQHF. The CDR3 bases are TGTGCCACCAGCGAGGTTTATAGCAATCAGCCCCAGCATTTT.

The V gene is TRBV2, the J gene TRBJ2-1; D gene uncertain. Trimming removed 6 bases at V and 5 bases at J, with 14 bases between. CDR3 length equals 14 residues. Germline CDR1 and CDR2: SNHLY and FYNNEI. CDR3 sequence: CASRYIGSHNEQFF. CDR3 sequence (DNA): TGTGCCAGCAGGTATATTGGGTCCCACAATGAGCAGTTCTTC.

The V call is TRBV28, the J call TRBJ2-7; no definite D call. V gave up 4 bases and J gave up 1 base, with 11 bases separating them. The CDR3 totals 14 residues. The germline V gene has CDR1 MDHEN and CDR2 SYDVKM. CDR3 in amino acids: CASSWVAKSYEQYF. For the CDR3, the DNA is TGTGCCAGCAGTTGGGTCGCGAAGTCCTACGAGCAGTACTTC.

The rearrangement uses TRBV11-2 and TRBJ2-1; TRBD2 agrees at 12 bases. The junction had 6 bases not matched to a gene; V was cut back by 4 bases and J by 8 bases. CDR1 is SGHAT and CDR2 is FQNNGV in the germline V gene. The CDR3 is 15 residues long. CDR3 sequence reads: CASSSGTSGSDEQFF. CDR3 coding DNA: TGTGCCAGCAGCTCCGGGACTAGCGGGTCCGATGAGCAGTTCTTC.

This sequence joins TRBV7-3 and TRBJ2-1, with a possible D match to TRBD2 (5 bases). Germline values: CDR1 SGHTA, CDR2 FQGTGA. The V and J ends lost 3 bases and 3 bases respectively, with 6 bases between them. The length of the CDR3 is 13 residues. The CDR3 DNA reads TGTGCCAGCAGCTTGGACTTCTACAATGAGCAGTTCTTC. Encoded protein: CASSLDFYNEQFF.

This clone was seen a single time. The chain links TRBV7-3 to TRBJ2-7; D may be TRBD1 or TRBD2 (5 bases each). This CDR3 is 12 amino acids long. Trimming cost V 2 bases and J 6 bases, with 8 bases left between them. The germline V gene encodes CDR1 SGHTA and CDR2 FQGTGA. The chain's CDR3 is CASSLGGSEQYF. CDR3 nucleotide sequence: TGTGCCAGCAGCTTAGGGGGATCCGAGCAGTACTTC. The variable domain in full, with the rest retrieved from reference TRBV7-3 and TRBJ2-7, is GAGVSQTPSNKVTEKGKYVELRCDPISGHTALYWYRQSLGQGPEFLIYFQGTGAADDSGLPNDRFFAVRPEGSVSTLKIQRTERGDSAVYLCASSLGGSEQYFGPGTRLTVT.

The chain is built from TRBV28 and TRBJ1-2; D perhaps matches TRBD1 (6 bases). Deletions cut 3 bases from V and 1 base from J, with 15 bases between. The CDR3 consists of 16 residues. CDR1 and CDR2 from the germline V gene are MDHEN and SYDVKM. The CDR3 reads CASSLGGGGYNYGYTF. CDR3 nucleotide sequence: TGTGCCAGCAGTTTGGGCGGAGGGGGGTATAACTATGGCTACACCTTC.

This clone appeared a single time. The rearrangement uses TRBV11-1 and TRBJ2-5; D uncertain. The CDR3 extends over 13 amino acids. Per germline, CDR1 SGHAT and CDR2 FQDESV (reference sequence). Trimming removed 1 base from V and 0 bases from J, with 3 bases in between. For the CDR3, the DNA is TGTGCCAGCAGCTTAGGGAACCAAGAGACCCAGTACTTC. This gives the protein CASSLGNQETQYF. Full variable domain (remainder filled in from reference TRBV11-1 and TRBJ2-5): EAEVAQSPRYKITEKSQAVAFWCDPISGHATLYWYRQILGQGPELLVQFQDESVVDDSQLPKDRFSAERLKGVDSTLKIQPAELGDSAMYLCASSLGNQETQYFGPGTRLLVL.

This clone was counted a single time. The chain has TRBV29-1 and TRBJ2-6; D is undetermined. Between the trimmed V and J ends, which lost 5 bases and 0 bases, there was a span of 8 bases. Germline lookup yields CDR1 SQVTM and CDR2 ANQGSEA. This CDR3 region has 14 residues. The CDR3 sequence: CSVLQNSGANVLTF. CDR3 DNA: TGCAGCGTTCTACAGAACTCTGGGGCCAACGTCCTGACTTTC.

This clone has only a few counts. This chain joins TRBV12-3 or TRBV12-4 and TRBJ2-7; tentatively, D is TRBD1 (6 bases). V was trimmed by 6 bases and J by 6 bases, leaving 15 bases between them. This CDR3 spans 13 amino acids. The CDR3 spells CASSQGRVLEQYF. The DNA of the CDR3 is TGTGCCAGCAGCCAGGGGCGGGTTCTCGAGCAGTACTTC.

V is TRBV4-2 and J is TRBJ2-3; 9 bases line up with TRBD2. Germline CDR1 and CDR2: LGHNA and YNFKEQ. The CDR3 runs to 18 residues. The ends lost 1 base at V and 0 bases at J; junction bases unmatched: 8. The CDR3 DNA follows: TGTGCCAGCAGCCAAGTGCCTAGCGGGGCCTCTAGCACAGATACGCAGTATTTT. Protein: CASSQVPSGASSTDTQYF.

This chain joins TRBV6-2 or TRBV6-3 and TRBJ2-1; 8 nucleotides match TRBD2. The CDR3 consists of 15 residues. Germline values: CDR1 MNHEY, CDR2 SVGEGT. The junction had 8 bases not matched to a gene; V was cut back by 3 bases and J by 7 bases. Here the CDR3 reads CASSYRTSFENEQFF. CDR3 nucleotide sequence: TGTGCCAGCAGTTATAGGACTAGCTTTGAGAATGAGCAGTTCTTC.

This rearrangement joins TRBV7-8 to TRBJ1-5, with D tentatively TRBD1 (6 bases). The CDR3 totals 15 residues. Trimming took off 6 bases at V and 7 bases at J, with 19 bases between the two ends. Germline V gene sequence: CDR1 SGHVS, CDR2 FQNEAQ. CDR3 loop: CASSSGTGHGQPQHF. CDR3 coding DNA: TGTGCCAGCAGTTCCGGGACGGGACACGGGCAGCCCCAGCATTTT.

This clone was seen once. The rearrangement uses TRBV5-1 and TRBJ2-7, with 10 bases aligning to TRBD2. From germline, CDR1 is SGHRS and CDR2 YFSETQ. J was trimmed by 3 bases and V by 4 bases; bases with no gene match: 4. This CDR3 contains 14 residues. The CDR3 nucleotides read TGCGCCAGCAGCCAGGCTAGCGGGGGCTACGAGCAGTACTTC. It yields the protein CASSQASGGYEQYF.

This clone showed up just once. The CDR3 sequence: CASSLSSTPETQYF. CDR3 DNA: TGTGCCAGCAGCTTAAGTTCAACCCCGGAGACCCAGTACTTC. The V and J genes are TRBV7-9 and TRBJ2-5; D gene unclear. V lost 2 bases to trimming and J lost 5 bases, with 12 bases between them. The CDR3 is 14 residues long. CDR1 SEHNR and CDR2 FQNEAQ come from the germline V gene (reference sequence).

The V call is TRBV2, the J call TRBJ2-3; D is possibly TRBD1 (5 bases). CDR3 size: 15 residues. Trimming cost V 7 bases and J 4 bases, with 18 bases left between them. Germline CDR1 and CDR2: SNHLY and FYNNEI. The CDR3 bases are TGTGCCAGCACCAGAATCGAGTCAGGGTCAGATACGCAGTATTTT. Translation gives CASTRIESGSDTQYF.

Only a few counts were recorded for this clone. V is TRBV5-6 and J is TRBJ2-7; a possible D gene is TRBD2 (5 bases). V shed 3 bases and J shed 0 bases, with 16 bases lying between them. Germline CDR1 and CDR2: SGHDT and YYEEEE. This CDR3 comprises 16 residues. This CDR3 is CASSSIGDSFSYEQYF. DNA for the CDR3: TGTGCCAGCAGCTCCATCGGGGATTCCTTCTCCTACGAGCAGTACTTC.

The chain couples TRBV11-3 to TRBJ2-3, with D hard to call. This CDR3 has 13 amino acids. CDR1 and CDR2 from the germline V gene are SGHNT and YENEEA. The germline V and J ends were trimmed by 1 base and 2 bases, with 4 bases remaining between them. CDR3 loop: CASSLGTTDTQYF. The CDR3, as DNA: TGTGCCAGCAGCTTAGGGACCACAGATACGCAGTATTTT. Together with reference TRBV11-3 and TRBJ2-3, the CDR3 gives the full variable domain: EAGVVQSPRYKIIEKKQPVAFWCNPISGHNTLYWYLQNLGQGPELLIRYENEEAVDDSQLPKDRFSAERLKGVDSTLKIQPAELGDSAVYLCASSLGTTDTQYFGPGTRLTVL.

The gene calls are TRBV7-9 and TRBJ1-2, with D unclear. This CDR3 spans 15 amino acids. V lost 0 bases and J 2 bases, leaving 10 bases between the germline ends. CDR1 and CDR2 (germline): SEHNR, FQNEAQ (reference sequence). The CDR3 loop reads CASSLAAPENYGYTF. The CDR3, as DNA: TGTGCCAGCAGCTTAGCAGCCCCGGAAAACTATGGCTACACCTTC.

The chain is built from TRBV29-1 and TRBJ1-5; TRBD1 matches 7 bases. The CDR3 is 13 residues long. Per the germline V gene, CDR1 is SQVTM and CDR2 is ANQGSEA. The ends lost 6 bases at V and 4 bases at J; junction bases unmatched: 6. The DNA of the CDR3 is TGCAGCGTGGACCAGGGGGTGAATCAGCCCCAGCATTTT. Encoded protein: CSVDQGVNQPQHF.

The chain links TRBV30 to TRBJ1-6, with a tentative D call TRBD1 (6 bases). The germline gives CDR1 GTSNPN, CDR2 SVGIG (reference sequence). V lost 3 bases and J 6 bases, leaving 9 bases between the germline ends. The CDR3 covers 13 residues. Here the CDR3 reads CAWSRGGNSPLHF. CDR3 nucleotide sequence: TGTGCCTGGAGCAGGGGCGGTAATTCACCCCTCCACTTT.

The CDR3 sequence: CARQGAASGANVLTF. As DNA, the CDR3 is TGTGCCAGACAGGGGGCCGCCTCTGGGGCCAACGTCCTGACTTTC. This chain links TRBV6-5 with TRBJ2-6, with 9 bases lining up with TRBD1. With 9 bases clipped from V and 0 bases from J, the junction kept 3 bases outside the gene matches. This CDR3 has 15 residues. Germline CDR1 reads MNHEY; CDR2 reads SVGAGI.

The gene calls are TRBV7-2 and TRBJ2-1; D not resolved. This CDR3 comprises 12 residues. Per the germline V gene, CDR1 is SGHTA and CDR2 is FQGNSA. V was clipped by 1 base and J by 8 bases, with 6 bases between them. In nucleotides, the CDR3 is TGTGCCAGCAGCTTAGTGGCATATGAGCAGTTCTTC. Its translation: CASSLVAYEQFF.

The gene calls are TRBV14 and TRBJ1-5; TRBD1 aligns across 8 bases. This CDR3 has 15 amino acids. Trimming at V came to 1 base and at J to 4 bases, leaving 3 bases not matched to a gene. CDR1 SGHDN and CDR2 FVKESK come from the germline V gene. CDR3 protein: CASSQGGTGNQPQHF. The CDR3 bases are TGTGCCAGCAGCCAAGGTGGGACAGGTAATCAGCCCCAGCATTTT.

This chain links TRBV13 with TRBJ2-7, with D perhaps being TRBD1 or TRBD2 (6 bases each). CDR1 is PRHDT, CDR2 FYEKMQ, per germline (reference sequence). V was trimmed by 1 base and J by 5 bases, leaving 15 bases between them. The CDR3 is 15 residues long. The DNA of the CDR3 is TGTGCCAGCAGCTTAGAAGGGGGACTGGGGGACGAGCAGTACTTC. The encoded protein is CASSLEGGLGDEQYF.

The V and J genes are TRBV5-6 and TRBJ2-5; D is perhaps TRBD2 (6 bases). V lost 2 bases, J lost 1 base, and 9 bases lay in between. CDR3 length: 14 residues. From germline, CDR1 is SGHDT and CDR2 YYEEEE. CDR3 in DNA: TGTGCCAGCAGCTTTTGGCGGGGCCAAGAGACCCAGTACTTC. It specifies CASSFWRGQETQYF.

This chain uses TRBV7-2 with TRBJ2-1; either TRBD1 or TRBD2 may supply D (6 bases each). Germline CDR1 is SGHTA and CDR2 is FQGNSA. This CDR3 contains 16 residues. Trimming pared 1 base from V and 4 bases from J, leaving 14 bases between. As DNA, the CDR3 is TGTGCCAGCAGCTTAGTCGTGAGGGGGGATTACAATGAGCAGTTCTTC. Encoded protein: CASSLVVRGDYNEQFF.

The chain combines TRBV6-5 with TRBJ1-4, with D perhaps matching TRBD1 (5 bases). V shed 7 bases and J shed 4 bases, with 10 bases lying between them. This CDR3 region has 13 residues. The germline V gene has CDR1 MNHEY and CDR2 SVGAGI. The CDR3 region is CASKRGYNEKLFF. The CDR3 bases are TGTGCCAGCAAAAGGGGTTATAATGAAAAACTGTTTTTT.

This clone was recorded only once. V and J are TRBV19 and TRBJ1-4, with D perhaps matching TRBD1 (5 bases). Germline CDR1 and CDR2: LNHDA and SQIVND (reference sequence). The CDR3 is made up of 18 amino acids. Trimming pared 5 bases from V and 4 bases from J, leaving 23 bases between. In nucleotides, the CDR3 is TGTGCCAGTAGTGGGGGGATTTGGCCCGGTTCATTTAATGAAAAACTGTTTTTT. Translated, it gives CASSGGIWPGSFNEKLFF.